The 7 T cell receptor beta chains reported below all come from one sample, sequenced in a study of T cell responses to AZD1222 COVID-19 vaccine. Repertoires were generated with immunoSEQ multiplex PCR, while TCRdb's copy carries only in-frame clones and drops some. The table lists 150,000 to 200,000 clones, approximately 90% of them singletons. The sample in question was peripheral blood, obtained on day 0 of AZD1222 vaccination. These receptors were collected from an adult in good health.

This chain joins TRBV7-2 and TRBJ2-3; D uncertain. The CDR3 length is 14 residues. Per germline, CDR1 SGHTA and CDR2 FQGNSA. V lost 5 bases and J lost 1, with 10 bases in between. The CDR3 sequence: CASSARVGTDTQYF. The CDR3 DNA is TGTGCCAGCAGCGCCCGGGTAGGCACAGATACGCAGTATTTT.

This chain connects TRBV2 to TRBJ1-5; TRBD1 matches 8 bases. The germline gives CDR1 SNHLY, CDR2 FYNNEI. The J segment lost 1 base and the V segment lost 6 bases, leaving 11 bases of the junction unmatched. The CDR3 contains 17 residues. The CDR3 nucleotides read TGTGCCAGCAGGTCGGACAGGGCGGTAGGGAGCAATCAGCCCCAGCATTTT. Protein product: CASRSDRAVGSNQPQHF.

The chain employs TRBV3-1 (or the pseudogene TRBV3-2) and TRBJ1-1; 9 bases align to TRBD1. V was clipped by 4 bases and J by 6 bases; unmatched bases: 9. The CDR3 has 15 amino acids. Germline V gene sequence: CDR1 LGHDT, CDR2 YNNKEL (reference sequence). The CDR3 DNA sequence: TGTGCCAGCAGCCTAATGACAGGGGGTTTATCTGAAGCTTTCTTT. Amino acids: CASSLMTGGLSEAFF.

This sequence joins TRBV9 and TRBJ2-1, with D tentatively TRBD1 or TRBD2 (5 bases each). From germline, CDR1 is SGDLS and CDR2 YYNGEE. Trimming took 0 bases from V and 4 from J, leaving 11 bases between them. The CDR3 is made up of 15 amino acids. CDR3 sequence reads: CASSVDGAAYNEQFF. CDR3 DNA sequence: TGTGCCAGCAGCGTAGACGGGGCCGCGTACAATGAGCAGTTCTTC.

The chain joins TRBV20-1 to TRBJ2-1, with no clear D. V was clipped by 7 bases and J by 12 bases, with 13 bases between them. Germline CDR1 reads DFQATT; CDR2 reads SNEGSKA (reference sequence). This CDR3 spans 10 amino acids. Written as DNA, the CDR3 is TGCAGTGTCCAGAAAGGTGCGCAGTTCTTC. Protein sequence: CSVQKGAQFF.

In DNA, the CDR3 is TGTGCCAGCAGCTTAGGCCTGGGAAATAGCAATCAGCCCCAGCATTTT. It encodes CASSLGLGNSNQPQHF. This chain links TRBV7-6 with TRBJ1-5; D not certain. This CDR3 has 16 amino acids. Germline CDR1 SGHVS, CDR2 FNYEAQ. Trimming shortened V by 1 base and J by 0 bases, and 10 bases separated the two germline ends.

This chain joins TRBV7-9 and TRBJ1-4; TRBD1 aligns across 10 bases. Germline-derived CDR1 and CDR2 are SEHNR and FQNEAQ (reference sequence). Trimming took 4 bases from V and 11 from J; bases not matched to a gene: 13. The CDR3 spans 16 residues. DNA for the CDR3: TGTGCCAGCAGCTCGGGGGCCGGGACAGGGGAGGCGAAACTGTTTTTT. This codes for CASSSGAGTGEAKLFF.